This T cell receptor beta chain was sequenced for a study of T cell responses to AZD1222 COVID-19 vaccine. Overall study findings and caveats: Among vaccine-associated CD4 TCRs, coverage spanned spike, with dominance at 160-218 and 743-854. White British people made up most donors, females outnumbered males, and clonal diversity was possibly underestimated.

The V end was cut by 5 bases, the J end by 4 bases, with 12 bases between. This CDR3 comprises 13 residues. Germline V lookup: CDR1 SEHNR, CDR2 FQNEAQ (reference sequence). Notes on this clone: The antigen is undetermined.

Repertoires were generated with immunoSEQ multiplex PCR, while TCRdb's copy carries only in-frame clones and drops some. The sample lists some 120,000 clones; 93% were seen once. The receptor's source is an adult in good health. Source: peripheral blood, taken on day 0 of AZD1222 vaccination. V and J are TRBV7-9 and TRBJ2-7; no clear D. The CDR3 loop is CASSNAALYEQYF. CDR3 nucleotides: TGTGCCAGCAGCAACGCGGCCCTGTACGAGCAGTACTTC. Looking up the rest from reference TRBV7-9 and TRBJ2-7 gives the full variable domain: DTGVSQNPRHKITKRGQNVTFRCDPISEHNRLYWYRQTLGQGPEFLTYFQNEAQLEKSRLLSDRFSAERPKGSFSTLEIQRTEQGDSAMYLCASSNAALYEQYFGPGTRLTVT.